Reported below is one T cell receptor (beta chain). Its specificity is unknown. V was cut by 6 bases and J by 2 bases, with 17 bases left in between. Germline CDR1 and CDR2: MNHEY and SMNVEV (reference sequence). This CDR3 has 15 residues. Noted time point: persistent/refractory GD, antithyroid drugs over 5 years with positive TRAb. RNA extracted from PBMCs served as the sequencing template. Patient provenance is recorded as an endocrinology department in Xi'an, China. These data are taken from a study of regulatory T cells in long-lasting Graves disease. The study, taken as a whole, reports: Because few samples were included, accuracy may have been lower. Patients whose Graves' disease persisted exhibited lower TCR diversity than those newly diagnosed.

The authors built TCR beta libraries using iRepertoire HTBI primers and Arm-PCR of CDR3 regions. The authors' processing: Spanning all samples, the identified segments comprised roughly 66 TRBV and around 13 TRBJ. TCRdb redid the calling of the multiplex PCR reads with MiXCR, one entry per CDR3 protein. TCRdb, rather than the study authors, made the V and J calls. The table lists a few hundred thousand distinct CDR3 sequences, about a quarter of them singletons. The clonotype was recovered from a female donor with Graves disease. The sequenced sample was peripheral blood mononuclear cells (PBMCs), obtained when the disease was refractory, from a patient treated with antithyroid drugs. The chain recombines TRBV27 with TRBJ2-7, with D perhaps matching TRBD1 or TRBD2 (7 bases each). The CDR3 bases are TGTGCCAGCAGCCGAGGGGGCGGGGGAACCTACGAGCAGTACTTC. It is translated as CASSRGGGGTYEQYF.